The 26 T cell receptor beta chains below were found in one sample sequenced in a study of blood T cell repertoires in COVID-19. Clones were sequenced by immunoSEQ multiplex PCR, and TCRdb holds only the in-frame ones, with some missing. The repertoire holds roughly 90,000 clones, approximately 87% seen once, with more than 0.85% in the top ten. Sample: peripheral blood. The receptor source for this set is a human donor in a cohort sampled during active COVID-19.

This chain links TRBV6-6 with TRBJ2-2; 8 positions match TRBD1. This CDR3 region has 15 residues. Germline trimming cut 5 bases from V and 4 bases from J; bases unmatched to any gene: 6. Per germline, CDR1 MNHNY and CDR2 SVGAGI (reference sequence). The CDR3 bases are TGTGCCAGCAGTGACGGACAGGGCGGCACCGGGGAGCTGTTTTTT. This translates into CASSDGQGGTGELFF.

This chain uses TRBV19 with TRBJ2-3; 8 positions agree with TRBD1. The CDR3 contains 12 residues. Looked up from germline, CDR1 is LNHDA and CDR2 is SQIVND (reference sequence). Losses at the gene ends were 8 bases for V and 6 bases for J; bases not matched to a gene: 4. Here the CDR3 reads CASDNRGDTQYF. The CDR3 nucleotides read TGTGCCAGTGATAACAGGGGGGATACGCAGTATTTT.

This rearrangement joins TRBV7-3 to TRBJ2-5; a possible D gene is TRBD1 (5 bases). Germline V lookup: CDR1 SGHTA, CDR2 FQGTGA. Trimming removed 5 bases from V and 2 bases from J, with 15 bases in between. CDR3 length: 15 residues. The CDR3 sequence is CASSPQAGNQETQYF. CDR3 DNA: TGTGCCAGCAGCCCGCAGGCAGGGAATCAAGAGACCCAGTACTTC.

V and J are TRBV6-5 and TRBJ2-7; TRBD2 might be the D (5 bases). This CDR3 is 15 amino acids long. Germline CDR1 is MNHEY and CDR2 is SVGAGI. Trimming shortened V by 2 bases and J by 4 bases, and 15 bases separated the two germline ends. The CDR3 DNA is TGTGCCAGCAGTTACGGGAGAGGCTCATCTTACGAGCAGTACTTC. Translated, it gives CASSYGRGSSYEQYF.

V and J are TRBV9 and TRBJ2-7; 11 bases are a match to TRBD2. Germline CDR1 reads SGDLS; CDR2 reads YYNGEE. Losses at the gene ends were 3 bases for V and 3 bases for J; bases not matched to a gene: 5. The CDR3 is 15 amino acids. The CDR3 DNA sequence: TGTGCCAGCAGCGCCGGGACTAGCGGTATCTACGAGCAGTACTTC. This sequence encodes CASSAGTSGIYEQYF.

The chain is built from TRBV7-9 and TRBJ1-6, with 7 bases that match TRBD1. Germline CDR1 is SEHNR and CDR2 is FQNEAQ (reference sequence). The CDR3 is 15 amino acids. V trimming: 3 bases; J trimming: 5 bases; junction bases outside the gene matches: 4. CDR3 in amino acids: CASSLGDSHNSPLHF. DNA for the CDR3: TGTGCCAGCAGCTTGGGGGACAGCCATAATTCACCCCTCCACTTT. Looking up the rest from reference TRBV7-9 and TRBJ1-6 gives the full variable domain: DTGVSQNPRHKITKRGQNVTFRCDPISEHNRLYWYRQTLGQGPEFLTYFQNEAQLEKSRLLSDRFSAERPKGSFSTLEIQRTEQGDSAMYLCASSLGDSHNSPLHFGNGTRLTVT.

V usage is TRBV6-5 and J usage is TRBJ2-3, with TRBD2 matching over 8 bases. The length of the CDR3 is 14 residues. Looked up from germline, CDR1 is MNHEY and CDR2 is SVGAGI. Trimming removed 6 bases from V and 6 bases from J; junction bases left unmatched: 8. In nucleotides, the CDR3 is TGTGCCAGCAGGCTAGCGGGCCCCGGGGATACGCAGTATTTT. It codes for CASRLAGPGDTQYF.

This chain joins TRBV28 and TRBJ2-1, with 12 bases fitting TRBD2. Germline CDR1 and CDR2: MDHEN and SYDVKM. This CDR3 spans 16 amino acids. Unmatched junction bases numbered 9, after V lost 6 bases and J lost 6 bases. The CDR3 coding sequence is TGTGCCAGCAGCAACGGCCTAGCGGGAGGGGTCAATGAGCAGTTCTTC. This gives the protein CASSNGLAGGVNEQFF.

This clone was seen just once. The chain links TRBV27 to TRBJ1-1, with 8 positions matching TRBD1. V shed 4 bases and J 5 bases; nucleotides not matched to a gene: 12. The CDR3 runs 16 residues. CDR1 and CDR2 from the germline V gene are MNHEY and SMNVEV (reference sequence). CDR3 DNA: TGTGCCAGCAGTTCCCAGGCGACAGGGGCAGGAACTGAAGCTTTCTTT. Translated, it gives CASSSQATGAGTEAFF.

This clone showed up just a few times. This chain links TRBV10-3 with TRBJ2-5; 8 bases are shared with TRBD2. Germline values: CDR1 ENHRY, CDR2 SYGVKD. The junction had 8 bases not matched to a gene; V was cut back by 9 bases and J by 2 bases. The CDR3 is made up of 14 amino acids. CDR3 nucleotide sequence: TGTGCCATTCGGGAGGGGTTTTCACAAGAGACCCAGTACTTC. Its protein product is CAIREGFSQETQYF.

The V call is TRBV19, the J call TRBJ2-3; D may be TRBD1 (5 bases). Deletions cut 5 bases from V and 6 bases from J, with 21 bases between. Per germline, CDR1 LNHDA and CDR2 SQIVND (reference sequence). This CDR3 is 16 amino acids long. This CDR3 reads CASSLQDRPAADTQYF. The CDR3 DNA is TGTGCCAGTAGTTTACAGGACCGGCCTGCAGCGGATACGCAGTATTTT.

The chain uses TRBV5-1 and TRBJ1-1; unclear D gene. V lost 0 bases and J 0 bases, leaving 9 bases between the germline ends. Germline assignment: CDR1 SGHRS and CDR2 YFSETQ. The CDR3 runs to 15 residues. CDR3 DNA sequence: TGCGCCAGCAGCTTGGCCCCAGGCATGAACACTGAAGCTTTCTTT. It is translated as CASSLAPGMNTEAFF.

This clone was observed a few times. This chain connects TRBV11-2 to TRBJ2-6, with TRBD1 matching over 7 bases. CDR3 length: 17 residues. Germline CDR1 reads SGHAT; CDR2 reads FQNNGV. V dropped 6 bases and J dropped 0; count of bases not matched to a gene: 8. CDR3 coding DNA: TGTGCCAGCAGAGCCCGGGACAGCCGCTCTGGGGCCAACGTCCTGACTTTC. Its protein product is CASRARDSRSGANVLTF.

This rearrangement joins TRBV28 to TRBJ1-2; D might be TRBD1 (6 bases). Trimming took off 7 bases at V and 6 bases at J, with 18 bases between the two ends. This CDR3 contains 14 residues. Germline CDR1 and CDR2: MDHEN and SYDVKM. Written as DNA, the CDR3 is TGTGCCAGCATTAGGGGGGGACGACGAGATGGCTACACCTTC. Its protein is CASIRGGRRDGYTF.

V and J are TRBV19 and TRBJ1-5, with TRBD1 matching 9 bases. Germline CDR1 and CDR2: LNHDA and SQIVND (reference sequence). This CDR3 has 14 amino acids. Trimming removed 6 bases from V and 9 bases from J; junction bases left unmatched: 9. CDR3 in DNA: TGTGCCAGTAGGGACAGGGGAAATTTTGGGCCCCAGCATTTT. Protein sequence: CASRDRGNFGPQHF.

The J gene is TRBJ2-7, the V gene TRBV11-2; D is ambiguous. The V gene lost 1 base and the J gene lost 1 base, with 8 bases spanning the gap. This CDR3 is built from 14 residues. Germline-derived CDR1 and CDR2 are SGHAT and FQNNGV. The CDR3 spells CASSLGRMSYEQYF. CDR3 DNA: TGTGCCAGCAGCTTAGGTCGTATGTCCTACGAGCAGTACTTC.

V usage is TRBV11-2 and J usage is TRBJ1-2; no clear D gene. The CDR3 totals 12 residues. Germline lookup yields CDR1 SGHAT and CDR2 FQNNGV. The V gene lost 5 bases and the J gene lost 1 base, with 5 bases spanning the gap. Written as DNA, the CDR3 is TGTGCCAGCAGCCCGGTTAACTATGGCTACACCTTC. Amino acid sequence: CASSPVNYGYTF.

The rearrangement joins TRBV1 to TRBJ2-1; TRBD1, the D gene given by the table, was not confirmed from the DNA. TRBV1 constitutes a pseudogene. The CDR3 sequence is 16 residues long. The CDR3 sequence is CTSSQEEGQQYNEQFF. DNA of the CDR3: TGCACCAGCAGCCAAGAAGAGGGACAGCAATACAATGAGCAGTTCTTC.

V gene TRBV4-1 combines with J gene TRBJ1-2, with D possibly being TRBD1 (6 bases). CDR1 MGHRA and CDR2 YSYEKL come from the germline V gene. The CDR3 loop spans 15 amino acids. V gave up 7 bases and J gave up 5 bases, with 20 bases separating them. The CDR3 reads CASNPSRTAIYGYTF. In DNA form, the CDR3 reads TGCGCCAGCAACCCCAGCAGGACAGCGATTTATGGCTACACCTTC.

The rearrangement links TRBV7-8 to TRBJ2-7; 10 nucleotides align to TRBD2. The CDR3 consists of 16 residues. V dropped 4 bases and J dropped 2; count of bases not matched to a gene: 8. Per germline, CDR1 SGHVS and CDR2 FQNEAQ. The CDR3 sequence: CASSSGLAVPTYEQYF. CDR3 bases: TGTGCCAGCAGCTCCGGACTAGCGGTACCTACCTACGAGCAGTACTTC.

V gene TRBV27 combines with J gene TRBJ1-2, with a weak D call TRBD1 (5 bases). V lost 6 bases to trimming and J lost 4 bases, with 12 bases between them. In germline, CDR1 is MNHEY, CDR2 SMNVEV (reference sequence). This CDR3 comprises 13 residues. CDR3 DNA sequence: TGTGCCAGCAGCTCCCTGGGGGGCTATGGCTACACCTTC. Protein sequence: CASSSLGGYGYTF.

A few counts support this clone. The same CDR3 also results from other DNA sequences found in this sample. This chain uses TRBV19 with TRBJ1-5, with D unresolved. With 1 base removed from V and 0 bases from J, the gap between germline ends came to 7 bases. The CDR3 consists of 15 residues. The germline V gene encodes CDR1 LNHDA and CDR2 SQIVND (reference sequence). The CDR3 bases are TGTGCCAGTAGTATAGGAGGGTATAGCAATCAGCCCCAGCATTTT. Its protein is CASSIGGYSNQPQHF.

This rearrangement joins TRBV25-1 to TRBJ2-1; tentative D call: TRBD1 (6 bases). The V gene's germline CDR1 is MGHDK and CDR2 SYGVNS. V was cut by 3 bases and J by 5 bases, with 17 bases left in between. The length of the CDR3 is 16 residues. CDR3 sequence: CASSEPPLAGDNEQFF. The CDR3 DNA sequence: TGTGCCAGCAGTGAGCCCCCCTTGGCAGGGGACAATGAGCAGTTCTTC.

V and J are TRBV7-9 and TRBJ1-2; D call uncertain. From germline, CDR1 is SEHNR and CDR2 FQNEAQ (reference sequence). Trimming pared 8 bases from V and 4 bases from J, leaving 17 bases between. This CDR3 has 14 amino acids. CDR3 nucleotides: TGTGCCAGCGGCCTGGGAGCCGTTCTCTATGGCTACACCTTC. Translated: CASGLGAVLYGYTF.

V is TRBV9 and J is TRBJ2-6; 8 bases match TRBD1. CDR1 and CDR2 from the germline V gene are SGDLS and YYNGEE. The CDR3 contains 15 residues. After removal of 3 bases from V and 2 bases from J, the junction contained 1 base not matched to a gene. The CDR3 spells CASSGQGTGANVLTF. The CDR3 coding sequence is TGTGCCAGCAGCGGACAGGGGACTGGGGCCAACGTCCTGACTTTC.

The CDR3: CASSPTRSGVTDTQYF. CDR3 in DNA: TGTGCCAGCAGCCCTACGAGGAGCGGGGTCACAGATACGCAGTATTTT. J is TRBJ2-3 and V is TRBV3-1 (or the pseudogene TRBV3-2); TRBD2 matches at 7 bases. Germline CDR1 and CDR2: LGHDT and YNNKEL (reference sequence). The CDR3 consists of 16 residues. Trimming at V came to 4 bases and at J to 2 bases, leaving 9 bases not matched to a gene.